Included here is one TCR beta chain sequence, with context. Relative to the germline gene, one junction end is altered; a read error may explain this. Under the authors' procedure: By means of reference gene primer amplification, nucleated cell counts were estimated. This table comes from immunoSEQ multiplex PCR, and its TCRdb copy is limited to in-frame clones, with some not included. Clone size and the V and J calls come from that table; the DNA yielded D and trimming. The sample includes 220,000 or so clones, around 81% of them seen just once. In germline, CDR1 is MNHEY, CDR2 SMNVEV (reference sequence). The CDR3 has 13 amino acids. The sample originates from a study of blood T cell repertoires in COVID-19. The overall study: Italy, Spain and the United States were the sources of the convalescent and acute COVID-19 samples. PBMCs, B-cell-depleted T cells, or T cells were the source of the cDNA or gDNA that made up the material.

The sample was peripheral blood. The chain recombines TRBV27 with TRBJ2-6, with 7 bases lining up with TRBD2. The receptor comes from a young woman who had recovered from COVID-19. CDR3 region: CASSLLCREGPQF. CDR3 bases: TGTGCCAGCAGTTTACTGTGCAGGGAGGGGCCGCAATTC.